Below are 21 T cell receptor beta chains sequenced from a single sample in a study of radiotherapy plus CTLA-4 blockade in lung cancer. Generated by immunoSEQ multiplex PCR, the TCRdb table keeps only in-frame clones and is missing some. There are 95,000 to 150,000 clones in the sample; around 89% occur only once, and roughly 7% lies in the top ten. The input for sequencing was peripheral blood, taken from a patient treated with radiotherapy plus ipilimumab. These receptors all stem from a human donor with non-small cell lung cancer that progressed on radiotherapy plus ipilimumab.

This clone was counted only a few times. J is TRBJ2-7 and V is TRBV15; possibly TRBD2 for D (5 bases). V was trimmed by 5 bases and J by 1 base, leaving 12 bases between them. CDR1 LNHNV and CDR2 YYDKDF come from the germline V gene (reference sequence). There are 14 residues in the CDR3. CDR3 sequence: CATSVTRGSYEQYF. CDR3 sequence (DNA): TGTGCCACCAGCGTGACACGGGGATCCTACGAGCAGTACTTC.

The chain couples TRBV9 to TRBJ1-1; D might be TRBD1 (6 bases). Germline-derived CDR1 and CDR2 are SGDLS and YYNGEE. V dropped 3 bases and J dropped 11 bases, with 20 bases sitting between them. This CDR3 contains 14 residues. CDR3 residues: CASSAGRGGGVAFF. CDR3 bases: TGTGCCAGCAGCGCCGGGAGGGGAGGGGGTGTCGCTTTCTTT.

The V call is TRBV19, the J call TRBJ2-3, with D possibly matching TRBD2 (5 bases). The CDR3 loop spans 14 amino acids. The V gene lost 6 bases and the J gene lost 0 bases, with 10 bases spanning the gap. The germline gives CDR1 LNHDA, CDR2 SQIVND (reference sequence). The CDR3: CASRRVGSTDTQYF. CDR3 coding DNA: TGTGCCAGTAGGAGGGTGGGAAGCACAGATACGCAGTATTTT.

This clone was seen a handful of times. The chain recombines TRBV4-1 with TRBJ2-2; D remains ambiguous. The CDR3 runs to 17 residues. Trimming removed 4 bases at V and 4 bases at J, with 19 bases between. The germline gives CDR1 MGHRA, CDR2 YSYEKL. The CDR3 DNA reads TGCGCCAGCAGCCGATCTGACATGGGATTCAGCACCGGGGAGCTGTTTTTT. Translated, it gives CASSRSDMGFSTGELFF.

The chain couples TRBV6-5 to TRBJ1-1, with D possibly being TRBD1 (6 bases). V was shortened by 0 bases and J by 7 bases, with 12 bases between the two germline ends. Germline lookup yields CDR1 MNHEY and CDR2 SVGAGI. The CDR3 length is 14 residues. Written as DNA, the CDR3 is TGTGCCAGCAGTTACTCCCCCCTCAGGGGTGAAGCTTTCTTT. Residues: CASSYSPLRGEAFF.

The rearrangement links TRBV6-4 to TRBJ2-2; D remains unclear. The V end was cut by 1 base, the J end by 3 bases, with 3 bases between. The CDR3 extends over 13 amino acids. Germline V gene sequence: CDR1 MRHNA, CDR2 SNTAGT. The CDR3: CASSDWDTGELFF. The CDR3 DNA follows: TGTGCCAGCAGTGACTGGGACACCGGGGAGCTGTTTTTT.

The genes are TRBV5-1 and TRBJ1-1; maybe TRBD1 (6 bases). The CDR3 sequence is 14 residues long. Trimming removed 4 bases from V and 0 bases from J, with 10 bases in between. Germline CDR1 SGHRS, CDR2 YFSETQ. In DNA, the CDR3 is TGCGCCAGCAGCGGGGGCCTCGTGAACACTGAAGCTTTCTTT. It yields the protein CASSGGLVNTEAFF.

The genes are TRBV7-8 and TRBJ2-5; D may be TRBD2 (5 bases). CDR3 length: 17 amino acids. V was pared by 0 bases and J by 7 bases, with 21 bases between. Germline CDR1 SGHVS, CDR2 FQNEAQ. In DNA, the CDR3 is TGTGCCAGCAGCTTAGCCCGCGGGCGGGCCCTCCCTTGGACCCAGTACTTC. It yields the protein CASSLARGRALPWTQYF.

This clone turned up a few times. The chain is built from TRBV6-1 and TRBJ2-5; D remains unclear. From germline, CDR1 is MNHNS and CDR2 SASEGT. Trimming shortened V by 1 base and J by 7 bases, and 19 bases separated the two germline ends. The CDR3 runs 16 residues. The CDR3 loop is CASSEGWSWQSGTQYF. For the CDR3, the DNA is TGTGCCAGCAGTGAAGGATGGTCTTGGCAATCGGGGACCCAGTACTTC.

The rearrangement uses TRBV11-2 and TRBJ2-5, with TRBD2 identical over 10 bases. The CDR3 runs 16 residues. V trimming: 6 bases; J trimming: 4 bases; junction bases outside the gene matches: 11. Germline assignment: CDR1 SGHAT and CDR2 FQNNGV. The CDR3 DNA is TGTGCCAGCAGGACGGGCCTAGCGGGAGTTGGAGAGACCCAGTACTTC. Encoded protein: CASRTGLAGVGETQYF.

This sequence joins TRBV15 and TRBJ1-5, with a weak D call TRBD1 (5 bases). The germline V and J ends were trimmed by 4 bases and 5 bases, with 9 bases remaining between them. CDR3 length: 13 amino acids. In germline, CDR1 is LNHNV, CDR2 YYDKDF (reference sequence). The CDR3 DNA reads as TGTGCCACCAGCAAAAGAGGGGATCAGCCCCAGCATTTT. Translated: CATSKRGDQPQHF.

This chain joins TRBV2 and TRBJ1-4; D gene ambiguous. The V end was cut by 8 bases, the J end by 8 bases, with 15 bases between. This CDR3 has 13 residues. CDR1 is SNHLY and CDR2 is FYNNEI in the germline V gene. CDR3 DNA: TGTGCCAGCGGCACTCAAATCGGGGAAAAACTGTTTTTT. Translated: CASGTQIGEKLFF. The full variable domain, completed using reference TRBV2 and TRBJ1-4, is EPEVTQTPSHQVTQMGQEVILRCVPISNHLYFYWYRQILGQKVEFLVSFYNNEISEKSEIFDDQFSVERPDGSNFTLKIRSTKLEDSAMYFCASGTQIGEKLFFGSGTQLSVL.

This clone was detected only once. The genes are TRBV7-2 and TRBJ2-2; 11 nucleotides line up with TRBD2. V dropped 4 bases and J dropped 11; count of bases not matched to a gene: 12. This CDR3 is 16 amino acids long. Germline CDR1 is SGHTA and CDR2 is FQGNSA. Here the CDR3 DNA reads TGTGCCAGCAGCTCCTGGACTAGCGGGTGGCAGGTTGAGCTGTTTTTT. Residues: CASSSWTSGWQVELFF. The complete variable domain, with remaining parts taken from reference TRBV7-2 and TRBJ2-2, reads GAGVSQSPSNKVTEKGKDVELRCDPISGHTALYWYRQSLGQGLEFLIYFQGNSAPDKSGLPSDRFSAERTGGSVSTLTIQRTQQEDSAVYLCASSSWTSGWQVELFFGEGSRLTVL.

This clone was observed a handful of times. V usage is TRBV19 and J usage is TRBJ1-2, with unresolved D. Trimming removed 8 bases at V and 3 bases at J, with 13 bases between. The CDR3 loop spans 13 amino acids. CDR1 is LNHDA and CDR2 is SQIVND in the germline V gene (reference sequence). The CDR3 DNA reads TGTGCCAGTTTCTCCATTAGGGACTATGGCTACACCTTC. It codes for CASFSIRDYGYTF.

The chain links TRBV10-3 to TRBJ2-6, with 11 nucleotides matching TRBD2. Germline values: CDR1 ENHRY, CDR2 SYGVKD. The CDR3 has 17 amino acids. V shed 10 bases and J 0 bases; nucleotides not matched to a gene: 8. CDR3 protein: CATRRLAGSSGANVLTF. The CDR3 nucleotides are TGTGCCACCCGTCGACTAGCGGGATCCTCTGGGGCCAACGTCCTGACTTTC.

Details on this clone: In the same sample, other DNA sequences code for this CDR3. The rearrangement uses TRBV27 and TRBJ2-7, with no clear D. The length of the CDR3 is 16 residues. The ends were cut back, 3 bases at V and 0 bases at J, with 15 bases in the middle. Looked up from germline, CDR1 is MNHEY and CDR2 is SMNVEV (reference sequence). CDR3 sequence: CASSFDRAPSSYEQYF. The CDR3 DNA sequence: TGTGCCAGCAGTTTCGATAGGGCCCCCAGCTCCTACGAGCAGTACTTC.

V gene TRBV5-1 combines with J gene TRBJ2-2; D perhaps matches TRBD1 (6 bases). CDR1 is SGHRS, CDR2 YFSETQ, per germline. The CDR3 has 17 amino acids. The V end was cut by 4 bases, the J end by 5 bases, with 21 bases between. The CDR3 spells CASSPELNRVRTGELFF. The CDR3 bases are TGCGCCAGCAGCCCGGAATTGAACAGGGTTCGGACCGGGGAGCTGTTTTTT.

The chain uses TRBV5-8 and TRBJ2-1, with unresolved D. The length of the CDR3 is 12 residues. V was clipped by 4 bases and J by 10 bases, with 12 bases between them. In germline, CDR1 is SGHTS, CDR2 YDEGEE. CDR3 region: CASSHRVGEQFF. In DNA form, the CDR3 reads TGTGCCAGCAGCCACCGGGTGGGGGAGCAGTTCTTC.

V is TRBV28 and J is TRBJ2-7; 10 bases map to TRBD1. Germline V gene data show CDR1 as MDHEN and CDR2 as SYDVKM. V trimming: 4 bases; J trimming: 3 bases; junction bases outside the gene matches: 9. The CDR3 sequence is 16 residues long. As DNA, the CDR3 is TGTGCCAGCAGTTCCGCCCCGGGACAGGGGTACTACGAGCAGTACTTC. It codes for CASSSAPGQGYYEQYF.

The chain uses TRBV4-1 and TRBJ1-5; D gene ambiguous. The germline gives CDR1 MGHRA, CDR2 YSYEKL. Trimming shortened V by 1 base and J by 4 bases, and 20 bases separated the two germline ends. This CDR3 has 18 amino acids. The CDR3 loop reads CASSQARDTEWRNQPQHF. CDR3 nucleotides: TGCGCCAGCAGCCAAGCTCGCGACACGGAGTGGAGAAATCAGCCCCAGCATTTT.

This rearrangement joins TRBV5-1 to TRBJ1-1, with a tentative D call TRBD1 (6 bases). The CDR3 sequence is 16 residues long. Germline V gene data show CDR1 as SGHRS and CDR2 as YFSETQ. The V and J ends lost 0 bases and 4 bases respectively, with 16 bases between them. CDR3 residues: CASSLDGGLSSTEAFF. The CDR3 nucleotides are TGCGCCAGCAGCTTGGATGGGGGGCTTAGTAGCACTGAAGCTTTCTTT. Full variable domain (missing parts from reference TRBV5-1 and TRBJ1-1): KAGVTQTPRYLIKTRGQQVTLSCSPISGHRSVSWYQQTPGQGLQFLFEYFSETQRNKGNFPGRFSGRQFSNSRSEMNVSTLELGDSALYLCASSLDGGLSSTEAFFGQGTRLTVV.